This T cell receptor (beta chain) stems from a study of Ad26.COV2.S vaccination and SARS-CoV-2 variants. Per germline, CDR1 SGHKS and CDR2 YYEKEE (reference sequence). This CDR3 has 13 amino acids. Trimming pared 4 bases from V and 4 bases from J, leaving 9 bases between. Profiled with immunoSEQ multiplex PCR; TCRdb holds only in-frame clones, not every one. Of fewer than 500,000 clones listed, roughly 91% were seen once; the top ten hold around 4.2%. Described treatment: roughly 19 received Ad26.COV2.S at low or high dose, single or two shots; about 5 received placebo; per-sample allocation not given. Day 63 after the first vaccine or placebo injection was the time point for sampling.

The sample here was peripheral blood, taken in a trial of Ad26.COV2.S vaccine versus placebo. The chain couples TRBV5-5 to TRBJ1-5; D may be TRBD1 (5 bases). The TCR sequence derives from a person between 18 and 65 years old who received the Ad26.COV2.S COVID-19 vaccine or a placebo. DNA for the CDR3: TGTGCCAGCAGCAACGACAGAAATCAGCCCCAGCATTTT. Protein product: CASSNDRNQPQHF.